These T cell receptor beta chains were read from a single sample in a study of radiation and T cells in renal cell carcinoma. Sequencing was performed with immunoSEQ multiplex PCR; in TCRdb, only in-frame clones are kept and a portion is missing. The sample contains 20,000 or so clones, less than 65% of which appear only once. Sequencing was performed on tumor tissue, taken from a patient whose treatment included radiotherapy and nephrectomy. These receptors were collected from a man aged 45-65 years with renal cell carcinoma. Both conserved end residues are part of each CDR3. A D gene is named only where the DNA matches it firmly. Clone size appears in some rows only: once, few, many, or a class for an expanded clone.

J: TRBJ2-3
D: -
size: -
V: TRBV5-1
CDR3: CASSLALSGSGEDTQYF
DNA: TGCGCCAGCAGCTTGGCCTTGAGCGGCTCTGGGGAAGATACGCAGTATTTT

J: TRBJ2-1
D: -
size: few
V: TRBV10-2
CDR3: CASIPRELNEQFF
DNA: TGCGCCAGTATTCCCAGAGAGTTAAATGAGCAGTTCTTC

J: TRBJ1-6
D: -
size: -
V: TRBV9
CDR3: CASSFDMVESPLHF
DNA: TGTGCCAGCAGCTTTGACATGGTTGAGTCCCCCCTCCACTTT

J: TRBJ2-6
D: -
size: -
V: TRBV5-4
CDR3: CASCPRPGANVLTF
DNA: TGTGCCAGCTGTCCCCGTCCTGGGGCCAACGTCCTGACTTTC

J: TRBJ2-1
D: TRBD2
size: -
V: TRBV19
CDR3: CASSAGTSVGEQFF
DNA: TGTGCCAGTAGCGCCGGGACTAGCGTAGGAGAGCAGTTCTTC

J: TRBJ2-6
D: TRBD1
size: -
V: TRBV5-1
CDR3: CASSYEGQGALGPGANVLTF
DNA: TGCGCCAGCAGCTATGAGGGACAGGGGGCTCTGGGCCCTGGGGCCAACGTCCTGACTTTC

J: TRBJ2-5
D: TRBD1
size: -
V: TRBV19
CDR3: CASSIGQGAIKTQYF
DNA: TGTGCCAGTAGTATCGGACAGGGGGCGATAAAGACCCAGTACTTC

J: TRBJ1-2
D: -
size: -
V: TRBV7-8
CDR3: CASSLGASGELYGYTF
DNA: TGTGCCAGCAGCTTAGGGGCGTCGGGGGAACTCTATGGCTACACCTTC

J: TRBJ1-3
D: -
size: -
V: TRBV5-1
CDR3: CASSLEGTGNTIYF
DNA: TGCGCCAGCAGCTTGGAGGGAACCGGAAACACCATATATTTT

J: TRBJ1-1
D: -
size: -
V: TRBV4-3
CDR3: CASSHGGGDTEAFF
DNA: TGCGCCAGCAGCCATGGAGGAGGCGACACTGAAGCTTTCTTT

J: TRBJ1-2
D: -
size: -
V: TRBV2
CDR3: CASSTGTNYGYTF
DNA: TGTGCCAGCAGTACAGGGACCAACTATGGCTACACCTTC

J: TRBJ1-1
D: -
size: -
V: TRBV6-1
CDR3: CASSEQGSTEAFF
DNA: TGTGCCAGCAGTGAACAGGGTTCAACTGAAGCTTTCTTT

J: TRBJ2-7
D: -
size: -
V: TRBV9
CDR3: CASSVGAGTAYEQYF
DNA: TGTGCCAGCAGCGTGGGGGCAGGAACCGCCTACGAGCAGTACTTC

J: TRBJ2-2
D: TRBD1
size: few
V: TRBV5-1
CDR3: CASRSSTGGTGELFF
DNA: TGCGCCAGCAGGTCCTCAACAGGGGGCACCGGGGAGCTGTTTTTT

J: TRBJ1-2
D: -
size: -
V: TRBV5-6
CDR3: CASSPRDPRRGYTF
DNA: TGTGCCAGCAGCCCCCGGGACCCCAGAAGGGGCTACACCTTC

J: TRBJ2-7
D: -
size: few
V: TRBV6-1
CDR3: CASSEGGPTGQYF
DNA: TGTGCCAGCAGTGAAGGAGGCCCCACGGGGCAGTACTTC

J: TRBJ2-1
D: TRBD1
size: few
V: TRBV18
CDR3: CASSPGQGINEQFF
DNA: TGTGCCAGCTCACCGGGACAGGGAATCAATGAGCAGTTCTTC

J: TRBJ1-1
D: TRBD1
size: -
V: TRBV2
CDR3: CASSSGQGQITEAFF
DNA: TGTGCCAGCAGTTCGGGACAGGGCCAGATCACTGAAGCTTTCTTT

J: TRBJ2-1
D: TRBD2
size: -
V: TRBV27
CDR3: CASSSRTSGGLWNEQFF
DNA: TGTGCCAGCAGTTCAAGGACTAGCGGGGGCCTTTGGAATGAGCAGTTCTTC

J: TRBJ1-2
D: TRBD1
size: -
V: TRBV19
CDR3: CASSPTGTVNYGYTF
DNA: TGTGCCAGCAGTCCCACCGGGACAGTTAACTATGGCTACACCTTC